Shown below are 18 T cell receptor beta chains from a single sample sequenced in a study of breast tumors, draining lymph nodes, adjacent tissues (dated by TCRdb to 2016 to 2018). The library was built by means of multiplex PCR. TCRdb records Illumina HiSeq 2000 as the sequencer. TCRdb took the public reads, trimmed them with fastp at Q25, ran MiXCR for clone calling and kept in-frame beta chains. CDR3 protein sequences are deduplicated, and each keeps its most common genes and DNA. The table for this sample lists about 22,000 distinct CDR3 sequences; roughly 60% of them were counted only once. The ten largest clones capture approximately 14% of the sample. What was sequenced was breast tumor tissue. These receptors were collected from a female donor with breast cancer. Some clones in this sample may be carry-over from other donors' samples.

The chain employs TRBV11-2 and TRBJ1-3; 8 bases fit TRBD1. This CDR3 spans 15 amino acids. V gave up 1 base and J gave up 1 base; unmatched junction bases: 0. From germline, CDR1 is SGHAT and CDR2 FQNNGV. The CDR3 DNA is TGTGCCAGCAGCTTAGGGACAGGGTCTGGAAACACCATATATTTT. Amino acids: CASSLGTGSGNTIYF.

By sample share, this clonotype is medium-sized. V and J are TRBV7-2 and TRBJ2-1; 7 positions agree with TRBD1. With 9 bases clipped from V and 7 bases from J, the junction kept 6 bases outside the gene matches. Germline CDR1 SGHTA, CDR2 FQGNSA. This CDR3 spans 12 amino acids. CDR3 nucleotides: TGTGCCAGTGCAGGGGGAAGGAATGAGCAGTTCTTC. Translating it yields CASAGGRNEQFF.

By proportion, this clonotype is medium-sized. This sequence joins TRBV20-1 and TRBJ2-2; a possible D gene is TRBD2 (6 bases). The CDR3 consists of 14 residues. CDR1 and CDR2 from the germline V gene are DFQATT and SNEGSKA (reference sequence). V lost 2 bases, J lost 1 base, and 8 bases lay in between. The CDR3 DNA sequence: TGCAGTGCTAGAACTAGCCTGAACACCGGGGAGCTGTTTTTT. Translated: CSARTSLNTGELFF.

V gene TRBV12-3 or TRBV12-4 combines with J gene TRBJ1-2, with D possibly TRBD1 on 6 matching bases. V shed 4 bases and J shed 4 bases, with 13 bases lying between them. This CDR3 contains 14 residues. This chain's CDR3 is CASSYRETSYGYTF. In DNA, the CDR3 is TGTGCCAGCAGTTACAGGGAAACCAGCTATGGCTACACCTTC.

In this sample, this clonotype is medium-sized. The chain carries TRBV5-1 and TRBJ2-2; tentative D call: TRBD1 (6 bases). CDR1 and CDR2 from the germline V gene are SGHRS and YFSETQ. V lost 4 bases to trimming and J lost 1 base, with 8 bases between them. This CDR3 is built from 14 residues. The CDR3 here is CASSRTENTGELFF. CDR3 in DNA: TGCGCCAGCAGCCGGACAGAGAACACCGGGGAGCTGTTTTTT. The full variable domain, rest sourced from reference TRBV5-1 and TRBJ2-2, is KAGVTQTPRYLIKTRGQQVTLSCSPISGHRSVSWYQQTPGQGLQFLFEYFSETQRNKGNFPGRFSGRQFSNSRSEMNVSTLELGDSALYLCASSRTENTGELFFGEGSRLTVL.

This clonotype was observed a single time. The chain recombines TRBV9 with TRBJ1-2; D unclear. The CDR3 runs to 14 residues. The V end was cut by 4 bases, the J end by 4 bases, with 14 bases between. The germline gives CDR1 SGDLS, CDR2 YYNGEE. Written as DNA, the CDR3 is TGTGCCAGCAGCAAGGCGGGGTACGGCTATGGCTACACCTTC. The encoded protein is CASSKAGYGYGYTF.

V usage is TRBV2 and J usage is TRBJ2-6; D not resolved. CDR1 is SNHLY, CDR2 FYNNEI, per germline. This CDR3 region has 13 residues. Trimming pared 5 bases from V and 4 bases from J, leaving 6 bases between. This chain's CDR3 is CASSIKGANVLTF. CDR3 nucleotide sequence: TGTGCCAGCAGTATAAAGGGGGCCAACGTCCTGACTTTC.

Ten or more counts support this clonotype. CDR3 protein: CASSLQLYGYTF. For the CDR3, the DNA is TGTGCCAGCAGTTTGCAACTCTATGGCTACACCTTC. The rearrangement links TRBV28 to TRBJ1-2, with D unresolved. Germline CDR1 MDHEN, CDR2 SYDVKM. CDR3 length: 12 residues. The germline V and J ends were trimmed by 3 bases and 4 bases, with 6 bases remaining between them.

The rearrangement joins TRBV20-1 to TRBJ2-5; the match to TRBD2 covers 9 bases. The V gene's germline CDR1 is DFQATT and CDR2 SNEGSKA (reference sequence). Trimming cost V 0 bases and J 5 bases; bases outside gene matches: 7. This CDR3 has 15 amino acids. CDR3 sequence: CSAREIAGAGETQYF. CDR3 DNA sequence: TGCAGTGCTAGAGAAATAGCGGGAGCGGGGGAGACCCAGTACTTC.

The chain employs TRBV19 and TRBJ1-2; possible D gene TRBD1, 6 bases. V was clipped by 7 bases and J by 7 bases, with 25 bases between them. CDR3 length: 16 amino acids. Germline CDR1 LNHDA, CDR2 SQIVND (reference sequence). The CDR3 sequence is CASTPLGSRGAIGYTF. DNA of the CDR3: TGTGCCAGTACCCCTCTGGGGAGTCGGGGGGCGATTGGCTACACCTTC.

This clonotype was found many times. V usage is TRBV19 and J usage is TRBJ2-3, with 9 bases identical to TRBD2. CDR3 length: 16 amino acids. With 3 bases clipped from V and 0 bases from J, the junction kept 4 bases outside the gene matches. Germline CDR1 and CDR2: LNHDA and SQIVND (reference sequence). The CDR3 nucleotides are TGTGCCAGTAGTATCGGGCGGGGGGGAAGCACAGATACGCAGTATTTT. Translated, it gives CASSIGRGGSTDTQYF.

This clonotype is labeled medium-sized. The chain recombines TRBV24-1 with TRBJ1-5, with a possible D match to TRBD1 (5 bases). Looked up from germline, CDR1 is KGHDR and CDR2 is SFDVKD. The CDR3 runs 15 residues. V lost 3 bases, J lost 5 bases, and 13 bases lay in between. The CDR3 region is CATSDGGDPYQPQHF. CDR3 bases: TGTGCCACCAGTGATGGGGGGGACCCGTATCAGCCCCAGCATTTT.

Many counts were recorded for this clonotype. A much larger clone is a single base away; this may be a read error. The chain links TRBV6-1 to TRBJ1-6; TRBD1 matches at 7 bases. V was clipped by 5 bases and J by 3 bases; unmatched bases: 7. Germline CDR1 MNHNS, CDR2 SASEGT. The CDR3 has 16 residues. CDR3 in amino acids: CASSHRTGVYNSPLHF. The CDR3 DNA sequence: TGTGCCAGCAGTCACCGGACAGGTGTCTATAATTCACCCCTCCACTTT.

The chain links TRBV20-1 to TRBJ2-3; TRBD2 agrees at 7 bases. CDR1 is DFQATT, CDR2 SNEGSKA, per germline (reference sequence). V shed 0 bases, J shed 6 bases, and the junction held 15 bases outside the gene matches. The CDR3 has 17 residues. The CDR3 DNA is TGCAGTGCTAGAGATTTTCGTGTAGCGGGTATGTCCGATACGCAGTATTTT. It encodes CSARDFRVAGMSDTQYF.

This chain connects TRBV19 to TRBJ1-5; 7 bases match TRBD1. Unmatched junction bases numbered 6, after V lost 6 bases and J lost 10 bases. Germline V lookup: CDR1 LNHDA, CDR2 SQIVND (reference sequence). CDR3 length: 12 residues. The CDR3 DNA reads TGTGCCAGTAGCGGGCACAGGGGACCCCAGCATTTT. This codes for CASSGHRGPQHF.

This clonotype was counted at least ten times. A much larger clone sits a single nucleotide away, making a read error possible. The genes are TRBV6-6 and TRBJ2-7; 8 bases are a match to TRBD1. Per the germline V gene, CDR1 is MNHNY and CDR2 is SVGAGI (reference sequence). After removal of 8 bases from V and 2 bases from J, the junction contained 5 bases not matched to a gene. The CDR3 is 13 residues long. The CDR3 loop reads CASAPGGAYEQYF. CDR3 nucleotides: TGTGCCAGCGCGCCAGGGGGCGCCTACGAGCAGTACTTC.

The chain has TRBV20-1 and TRBJ2-3; the D call may be TRBD1 or TRBD2 (5 bases each). The CDR3 is 14 amino acids. Between the trimmed V and J ends, which lost 6 bases and 0 bases, there was a span of 13 bases. CDR1 DFQATT and CDR2 SNEGSKA come from the germline V gene (reference sequence). The CDR3 sequence: CSAPGTVSTDTQYF. The CDR3 DNA reads as TGCAGTGCGCCCGGGACGGTGAGCACAGATACGCAGTATTTT.

This clonotype was seen ten or more times. A much more abundant neighbour one base away suggests this may be a read error. The rearrangement joins TRBV20-1 to TRBJ2-1; 9 nucleotides line up with TRBD1. Trimming cost V 4 bases and J 7 bases; bases outside gene matches: 20. The germline V gene has CDR1 DFQATT and CDR2 SNEGSKA (reference sequence). CDR3 length: 18 residues. The CDR3 region is CSATSIGDRALPGNEQFF. The CDR3 nucleotides read TGCAGTGCTACCTCCATAGGGGACAGGGCGCTACCGGGGAATGAGCAGTTCTTC.